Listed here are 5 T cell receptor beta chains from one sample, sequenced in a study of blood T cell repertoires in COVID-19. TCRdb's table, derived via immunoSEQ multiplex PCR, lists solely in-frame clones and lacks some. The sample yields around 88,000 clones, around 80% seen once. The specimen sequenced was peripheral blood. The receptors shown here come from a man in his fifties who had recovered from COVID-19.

The CDR3 DNA reads TGTGCGGGCAGCTCGTCTAGCGGGGGGCAAGAGACCCAGTACTTC. Protein product: CAGSSSSGGQETQYF. The chain has TRBV7-3 and TRBJ2-5; 11 positions match TRBD2. Looked up from germline, CDR1 is SGHTA and CDR2 is FQGTGA. The CDR3 is 15 amino acids.

CDR3 DNA: TGTGCCAGCAGCCCGTCGACAGGGGTTAATTCACCCCTCCACTTT. Translating it yields CASSPSTGVNSPLHF. The chain uses TRBV7-9 and TRBJ1-6; 8 positions match TRBD1. This CDR3 comprises 15 residues. The germline CDR1 and CDR2 sequences are SEHNR and FQNEAQ (reference sequence). Trimming removed 5 bases from V and 6 bases from J; junction bases left unmatched: 6.

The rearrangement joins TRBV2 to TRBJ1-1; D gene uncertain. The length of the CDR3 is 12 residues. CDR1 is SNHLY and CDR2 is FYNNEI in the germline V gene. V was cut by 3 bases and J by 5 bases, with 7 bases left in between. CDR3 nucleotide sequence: TGTGCCAGCAGTGACAGGTGGACTGAAGCTTTCTTT. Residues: CASSDRWTEAFF.

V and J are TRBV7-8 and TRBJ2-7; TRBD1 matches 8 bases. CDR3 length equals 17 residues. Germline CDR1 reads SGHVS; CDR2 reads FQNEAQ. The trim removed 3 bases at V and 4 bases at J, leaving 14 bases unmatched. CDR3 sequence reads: CASSLATGVIFLYEQYF. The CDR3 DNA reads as TGTGCCAGCAGCTTGGCGACAGGGGTCATATTTTTATACGAGCAGTACTTC.

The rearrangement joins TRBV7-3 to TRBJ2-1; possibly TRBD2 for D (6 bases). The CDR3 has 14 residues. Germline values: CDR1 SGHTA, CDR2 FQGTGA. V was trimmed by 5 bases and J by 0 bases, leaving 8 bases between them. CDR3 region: CASSLAFSYNEQFF. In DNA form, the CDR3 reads TGTGCCAGCAGCCTAGCGTTCTCCTACAATGAGCAGTTCTTC. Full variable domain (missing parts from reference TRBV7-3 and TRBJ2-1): GAGVSQTPSNKVTEKGKYVELRCDPISGHTALYWYRQSLGQGPEFLIYFQGTGAADDSGLPNDRFFAVRPEGSVSTLKIQRTERGDSAVYLCASSLAFSYNEQFFGPGTRLTVL.